This T cell receptor (beta chain) derives from a study of blood T cell repertoires in COVID-19. Overall study context: The origin of the acute and convalescent COVID-19 samples was the United States, Italy and Spain. From T cells, B-cell-depleted T cells, or PBMCs came the material, which was cDNA or gDNA.

Per the study methods: Using reference gene primer amplification, nucleated cell counts were estimated. Method: immunoSEQ multiplex PCR; TCRdb's copy keeps in-frame clones and lacks some. V, J and clone size derive from that table, while D and trimming were established from the DNA sequence. The table shows about 90,000 clones, with about three quarters occurring only once. This clone was seen a handful of times. The CDR3 extends over 15 amino acids. Germline CDR1 and CDR2: SGHAT and FQNNGV. V trimming: 5 bases; J trimming: 8 bases; junction bases outside the gene matches: 12. The sequencing input was peripheral blood. The clonotype was recovered from a man aged 65-85 years with acute or convalescent COVID-19. This chain uses TRBV11-2 with TRBJ2-1, with 7 bases lining up with TRBD1. CDR3 sequence reads: CASSQLQGLLHEQFF. The CDR3 DNA follows: TGTGCCAGCAGCCAATTACAGGGGTTGTTACATGAGCAGTTCTTC.